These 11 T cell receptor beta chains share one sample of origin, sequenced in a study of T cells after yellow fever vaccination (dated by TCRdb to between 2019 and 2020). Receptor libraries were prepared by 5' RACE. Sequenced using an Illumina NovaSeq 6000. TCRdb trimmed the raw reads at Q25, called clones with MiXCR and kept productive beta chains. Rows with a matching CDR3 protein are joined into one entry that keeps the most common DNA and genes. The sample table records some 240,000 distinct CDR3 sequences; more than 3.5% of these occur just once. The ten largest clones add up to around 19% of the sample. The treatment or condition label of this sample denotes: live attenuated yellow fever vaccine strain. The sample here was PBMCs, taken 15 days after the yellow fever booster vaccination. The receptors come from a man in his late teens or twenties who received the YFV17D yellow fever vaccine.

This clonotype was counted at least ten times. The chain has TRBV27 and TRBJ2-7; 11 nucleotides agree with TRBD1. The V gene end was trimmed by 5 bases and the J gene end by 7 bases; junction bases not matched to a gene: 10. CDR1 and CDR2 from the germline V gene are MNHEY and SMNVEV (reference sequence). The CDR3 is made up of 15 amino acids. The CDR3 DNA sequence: TGTGCCAGCAGTCCCCGGACAGGGGGCAAGGTAGAGCAGTACGTC. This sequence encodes CASSPRTGGKVEQYV.

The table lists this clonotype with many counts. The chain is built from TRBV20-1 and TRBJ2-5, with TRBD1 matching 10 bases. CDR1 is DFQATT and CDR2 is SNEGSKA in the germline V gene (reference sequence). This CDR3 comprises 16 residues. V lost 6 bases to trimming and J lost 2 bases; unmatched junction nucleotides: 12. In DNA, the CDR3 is TGCAGTGCCCAGCTAGGACAGGGGGGAACTCAAGAGACCCAGTACTTC. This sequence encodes CSAQLGQGGTQETQYF.

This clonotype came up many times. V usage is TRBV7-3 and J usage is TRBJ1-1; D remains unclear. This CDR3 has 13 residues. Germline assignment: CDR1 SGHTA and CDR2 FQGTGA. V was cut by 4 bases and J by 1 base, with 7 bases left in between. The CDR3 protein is CASSWQKNTEAFF. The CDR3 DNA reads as TGTGCCAGCAGCTGGCAGAAGAACACTGAAGCTTTCTTT.

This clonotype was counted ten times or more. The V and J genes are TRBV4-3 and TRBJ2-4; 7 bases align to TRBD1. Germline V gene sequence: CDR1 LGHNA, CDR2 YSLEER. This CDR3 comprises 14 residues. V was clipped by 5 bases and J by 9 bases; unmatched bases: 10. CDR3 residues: CASSLTGKGAIQYF. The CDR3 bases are TGCGCCAGCAGCTTAACCGGGAAGGGGGCCATTCAGTACTTC.

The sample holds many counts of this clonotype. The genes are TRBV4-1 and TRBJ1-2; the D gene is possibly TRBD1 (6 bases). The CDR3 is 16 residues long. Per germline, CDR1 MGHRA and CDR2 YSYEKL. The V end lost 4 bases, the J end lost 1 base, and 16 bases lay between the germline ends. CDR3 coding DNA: TGCGCCAGCAGCCGGACCTTCCGGGACAATAACTATGGCTACACCTTC. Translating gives CASSRTFRDNNYGYTF.

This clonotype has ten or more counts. The DNA for the CDR3 is TGTGCCAGCAGCTTAGGTCCGGGACAGGGGGCAAATTCACCCCTCCACTTT. Its translation is CASSLGPGQGANSPLHF. The chain carries TRBV7-9 and TRBJ1-6, with 12 bases lining up with TRBD1. CDR1 is SEHNR and CDR2 is FQNEAQ in the germline V gene (reference sequence). CDR3 length equals 17 residues. V shed 1 base and J 7 bases; nucleotides not matched to a gene: 5. Using reference TRBV7-9 and TRBJ1-6 for the parts outside the CDR3, the full variable domain is DTGVSQNPRHKITKRGQNVTFRCDPISEHNRLYWYRQTLGQGPEFLTYFQNEAQLEKSRLLSDRFSAERPKGSFSTLEIQRTEQGDSAMYLCASSLGPGQGANSPLHFGNGTRLTVT.

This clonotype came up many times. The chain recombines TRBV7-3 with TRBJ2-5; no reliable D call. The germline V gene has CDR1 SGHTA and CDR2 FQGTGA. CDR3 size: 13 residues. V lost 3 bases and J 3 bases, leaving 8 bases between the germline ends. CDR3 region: CASSFDAEETQYF. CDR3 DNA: TGTGCCAGCAGCTTTGACGCGGAAGAGACCCAGTACTTC.

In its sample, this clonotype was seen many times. The CDR3 DNA reads as TGTGCCAGCAGCGTAACCGGGCTGAGCTCAGATACGCAGTATTTT. Its translation: CASSVTGLSSDTQYF. V is TRBV9 and J is TRBJ2-3; D remains unclear. The V gene's germline CDR1 is SGDLS and CDR2 YYNGEE. The V end lost 1 base, the J end lost 4 bases, and 13 bases lay between the germline ends. This CDR3 is 15 amino acids long.

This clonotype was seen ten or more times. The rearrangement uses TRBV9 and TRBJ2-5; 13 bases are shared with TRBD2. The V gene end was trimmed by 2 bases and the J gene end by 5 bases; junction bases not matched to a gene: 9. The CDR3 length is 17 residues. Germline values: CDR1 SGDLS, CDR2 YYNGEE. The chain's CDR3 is CASSVGLAGFLPETQYF. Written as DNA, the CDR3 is TGTGCCAGCAGCGTGGGACTAGCGGGGTTCCTCCCGGAGACCCAGTACTTC.

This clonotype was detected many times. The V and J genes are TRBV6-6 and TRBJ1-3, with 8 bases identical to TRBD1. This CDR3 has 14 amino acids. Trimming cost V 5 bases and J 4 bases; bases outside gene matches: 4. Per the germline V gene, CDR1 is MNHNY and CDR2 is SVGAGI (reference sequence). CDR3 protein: CASSQGAEGNTIYF. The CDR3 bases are TGTGCCAGCAGTCAGGGGGCGGAAGGAAACACCATATATTTT.

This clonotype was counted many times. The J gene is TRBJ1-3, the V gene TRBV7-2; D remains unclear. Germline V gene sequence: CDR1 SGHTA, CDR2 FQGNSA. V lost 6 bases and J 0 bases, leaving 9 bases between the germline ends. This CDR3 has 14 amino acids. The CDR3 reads CASRPENSGNTIYF. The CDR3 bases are TGTGCCAGCAGACCGGAAAACTCTGGAAACACCATATATTTT.